These 21 T cell receptor beta chains came from one sample sequenced in a study of shared clonotypes between healthy human individuals. Profiling relied on immunoSEQ multiplex PCR, and the TCRdb table lists in-frame clones only, not all of them. The top ten clones hold 0.09% to 0.13% of a sample with 550,000 to 750,000 clones, roughly 95% of them seen once. Naive CD8 cells, CD45RO-negative and positively selected for CCR7, excluded terminally differentiated effector memory CD45RA+ cells. Sequenced sample: naive CD8+ T cells sorted from blood. These receptors came from a woman in her 30s in good health.

In regard to this clone: At the DNA level, this CDR3 is encoded by other sequences in the same sample as well. The chain employs TRBV5-1 and TRBJ2-2, with D unresolved. This CDR3 contains 13 residues. With 0 bases removed from V and 4 bases from J, the gap between germline ends came to 4 bases. Germline V gives CDR1 SGHRS, CDR2 YFSETQ. The CDR3 coding sequence is TGCGCCAGCAGCTTGGGAGGCACCGGGGAGCTGTTTTTT. This sequence encodes CASSLGGTGELFF.

This clone was observed once. The chain links TRBV19 to TRBJ2-5; 7 nucleotides match TRBD1. TRBJ2-7 matches the DNA end more closely, so the J call is doubtful. The CDR3 has 15 residues. The germline V gene has CDR1 LNHDA and CDR2 SQIVND (reference sequence). CDR3 in amino acids: CASSIDGTESYEQYF. The CDR3 nucleotides are TGTGCCAGTAGTATAGATGGGACAGAGTCCTACGAGCAGTACTTC.

J is TRBJ2-1 and V is TRBV2, with D possibly being TRBD2 (6 bases). The V end lost 6 bases, the J end lost 1 base, and 19 bases lay between the germline ends. The CDR3 has 17 amino acids. Germline V CDR1 and CDR2: SNHLY, FYNNEI. As DNA, the CDR3 is TGTGCCAGCAGGGGGGGTAGGAGCGGCCGATCCTACAATGAGCAGTTCTTC. It is translated as CASRGGRSGRSYNEQFF.

The rearrangement links TRBV27 to TRBJ2-1; the match to TRBD2 covers 7 bases. In germline, CDR1 is MNHEY, CDR2 SMNVEV (reference sequence). The CDR3 length is 19 residues. Trimming cost V 0 bases and J 0 bases; bases outside gene matches: 11. As DNA, the CDR3 is TGTGCCAGCAGTTTATCTAGCTTCTTTGGCGGGAGCTCCTACAATGAGCAGTTCTTC. Protein: CASSLSSFFGGSSYNEQFF.

The chain uses TRBV7-9 and TRBJ2-5, with D maybe TRBD2 (5 bases). The assigned J gene may be wrong: the sequence end matches TRBJ2-7 better. Germline-derived CDR1 and CDR2 are SEHNR and FQNEAQ (reference sequence). The CDR3 loop spans 14 amino acids. CDR3 amino acids: CASSFERRSYEQYF. CDR3 nucleotide sequence: TGTGCCAGCAGCTTTGAGCGGAGATCCTACGAGCAGTACTTC.

This clone was seen a single time. The rearrangement joins TRBV29-1 to TRBJ2-1, with D possibly TRBD1 on 5 matching bases. The CDR3 consists of 14 residues. With 7 bases removed from V and 4 bases from J, the gap between germline ends came to 17 bases. The V gene's germline CDR1 is SQVTM and CDR2 ANQGSEA. The CDR3 coding sequence is TGCAGCGCCGAGACAGCCGGAAATTACAATGAGCAGTTCTTC. The encoded protein is CSAETAGNYNEQFF.

This CDR3 is CASSQPSGSYNEQFF. Written as DNA, the CDR3 is TGTGCCAGCAGCCAACCTAGCGGGTCCTACAATGAGCAGTTCTTC. The gene calls are TRBV4-2 and TRBJ2-1, with TRBD2 matching over 8 bases. CDR1 and CDR2 (germline): LGHNA, YNFKEQ. The CDR3 runs to 15 residues. V dropped 2 bases and J dropped 1; count of bases not matched to a gene: 1.

This clone was detected only once. The chain joins TRBV27 to TRBJ2-1, with D uncertain. Germline V CDR1 and CDR2: MNHEY, SMNVEV (reference sequence). The CDR3 is 13 amino acids. V was clipped by 7 bases and J by 6 bases, with 13 bases between them. In DNA form, the CDR3 reads TGTGCCAGCACCCTCTTACCCAGCAATGAGCAGTTCTTC. It specifies CASTLLPSNEQFF.

The rearrangement links TRBV10-1 to TRBJ2-1; D is possibly TRBD2 (5 bases). Trimming took off 0 bases at V and 1 base at J, with 7 bases between the two ends. The CDR3 spans 15 residues. The germline V gene encodes CDR1 WNHNN and CDR2 SYGVQD (reference sequence). The CDR3 coding sequence is TGCGCCAGCAGTGAGTCGCGGGTTTCCTACAATGAGCAGTTCTTC. It codes for CASSESRVSYNEQFF.

On this clone: Within the sample, other DNA sequences also encode this same CDR3. This chain links TRBV9 with TRBJ2-7; 7 positions match TRBD1. V trimming: 3 bases; J trimming: 3 bases; junction bases outside the gene matches: 3. The CDR3 spans 13 residues. Per germline, CDR1 SGDLS and CDR2 YYNGEE. This chain's CDR3 is CASSGTGGYEQYF. Here the CDR3 DNA reads TGTGCCAGCAGCGGGACAGGCGGCTACGAGCAGTACTTC.

This chain connects TRBV27 to TRBJ2-7, with 7 bases matching TRBD1. The CDR3 has 14 amino acids. Per germline, CDR1 MNHEY and CDR2 SMNVEV (reference sequence). Trimming took 4 bases from V and 2 from J; bases not matched to a gene: 5. The CDR3 spells CASSSTGWAYEQYF. CDR3 DNA sequence: TGTGCCAGCAGTTCGACAGGGTGGGCCTACGAGCAGTACTTC.

This clone appeared a single time. V is TRBV10-3 and J is TRBJ1-5; D is undetermined. CDR3 length: 13 residues. Germline assignment: CDR1 ENHRY and CDR2 SYGVKD. V was shortened by 4 bases and J by 5 bases, with 9 bases between the two germline ends. In DNA, the CDR3 is TGTGCCATCAGTGCCGAGAGGGATCAGCCCCAGCATTTT. It codes for CAISAERDQPQHF.

The V call is TRBV9, the J call TRBJ1-1; D not resolved. This CDR3 contains 16 residues. Per germline, CDR1 SGDLS and CDR2 YYNGEE. Between the trimmed V and J ends, which lost 3 bases and 6 bases, there was a span of 21 bases. The CDR3 nucleotides are TGTGCCAGCAGCGCCCCCCCAACAGTGACGCGCTCTGAAGCTTTCTTT. It encodes CASSAPPTVTRSEAFF.

The V gene is TRBV7-9, the J gene TRBJ2-3; 12 bases are a match to TRBD1. The germline gives CDR1 SEHNR, CDR2 FQNEAQ (reference sequence). Losses at the gene ends were 5 bases for V and 2 bases for J; bases not matched to a gene: 8. The CDR3 extends over 17 amino acids. The CDR3 DNA reads TGTGCCAGCAGCCCTAGGGACAGGGGGCGTTACACAGATACGCAGTATTTT. It encodes CASSPRDRGRYTDTQYF. The full variable domain, with the rest looked up from reference TRBV7-9 and TRBJ2-3, is DTGVSQNPRHKITKRGQNVTFRCDPISEHNRLYWYRQTLGQGPEFLTYFQNEAQLEKSRLLSDRFSAERPKGSFSTLEIQRTEQGDSAMYLCASSPRDRGRYTDTQYFGPGTRLTVL.

This chain joins TRBV19 and TRBJ1-4; D uncertain. CDR1 is LNHDA, CDR2 SQIVND, per germline (reference sequence). The CDR3 runs 15 residues. V was cut by 7 bases and J by 0 bases, with 12 bases left in between. CDR3 amino acids: CASNDRVATNEKLFF. The CDR3 coding sequence is TGTGCCAGTAATGATAGGGTCGCAACTAATGAAAAACTGTTTTTT.

The J gene is TRBJ2-1, the V gene TRBV6-6; no definite D call. Germline lookup yields CDR1 MNHNY and CDR2 SVGAGI (reference sequence). Trimming cost V 6 bases and J 7 bases, with 7 bases left between them. The CDR3 runs to 11 residues. CDR3: CASRSLNEQFF. The CDR3 nucleotides read TGTGCCAGCAGAAGTCTGAATGAGCAGTTCTTC.

This sequence joins TRBV6-1 and TRBJ1-3, with unresolved D. V was trimmed by 8 bases and J by 0 bases, leaving 14 bases between them. Germline V CDR1 and CDR2: MNHNS, SASEGT. The CDR3 sequence is 15 residues long. The CDR3 nucleotides read TGTGCCAGCGCTCCGGCGGGGAGCTCTGGAAACACCATATATTTT. This gives the protein CASAPAGSSGNTIYF.

The chain carries TRBV27 and TRBJ2-1, with 11 bases that match TRBD1. The junction had 4 bases not matched to a gene; V was cut back by 2 bases and J by 7 bases. The CDR3 has 15 residues. Germline CDR1 and CDR2: MNHEY and SMNVEV (reference sequence). CDR3 nucleotides: TGTGCCAGCAGTTTAGGGACAGGGGGAAGGAATGAGCAGTTCTTC. Its translation: CASSLGTGGRNEQFF.

The rearrangement links TRBV13 to TRBJ2-1; 14 nucleotides agree with TRBD2. The germline V gene has CDR1 PRHDT and CDR2 FYEKMQ (reference sequence). J gave up 9 bases and V 1 base, and 5 bases lay outside the gene matches. This CDR3 comprises 16 residues. The CDR3 sequence: CASSLAGTSGRREQFF. The DNA of the CDR3 is TGTGCCAGCAGCTTAGCCGGGACTAGCGGGAGACGTGAGCAGTTCTTC.

The CDR3 reads CASTFGGSSSYEQYF. The CDR3 nucleotides read TGTGCCAGCACCTTTGGAGGGAGCAGCTCCTACGAGCAGTACTTC. The V gene is TRBV5-4, the J gene TRBJ2-7; possibly TRBD2 for D (6 bases). Germline CDR1 is SGHNT and CDR2 is YYREEE (reference sequence). The V and J ends lost 6 bases and 0 bases respectively, with 16 bases between them. The CDR3 totals 15 residues.

In nucleotides, the CDR3 is TGTGCCAGCAGTGACGGAGGTCAAGAGACCCAGTACTTC. Translating it yields CASSDGGQETQYF. The chain carries TRBV25-1 and TRBJ2-5; a weak D match, TRBD2 (5 bases). Germline assignment: CDR1 MGHDK and CDR2 SYGVNS. The CDR3 runs to 13 residues. V was pared by 3 bases and J by 2 bases, with 7 bases between.